This T cell receptor (beta chain) derives from a study of blood T cell repertoires in COVID-19. Participants were aged 18 to 89 years from approximately 24 US areas. This CDR3 contains 16 residues. The V and J ends lost 5 bases and 4 bases, in that order; junction bases with no gene match: 7. Germline assignment: CDR1 SGHAT and CDR2 FQDESV (reference sequence). Assay used: immunoSEQ multiplex PCR; TCRdb lists only in-frame clones, some missing. The table records approximately 330,000 clones, 85% to 90% of them present only once. This clonotype was obtained from a woman under 40 who had recovered from COVID-19. Sequencing was carried out using PBMCs or T cells enriched from blood (not recorded which). The chain carries TRBV11-1 and TRBJ2-5; 13 positions match TRBD2. DNA for the CDR3: TGTGCCAGCAGCCCCGGACTAGCGGGAGCTGCAGAGACCCAGTACTTC. It is translated as CASSPGLAGAAETQYF.